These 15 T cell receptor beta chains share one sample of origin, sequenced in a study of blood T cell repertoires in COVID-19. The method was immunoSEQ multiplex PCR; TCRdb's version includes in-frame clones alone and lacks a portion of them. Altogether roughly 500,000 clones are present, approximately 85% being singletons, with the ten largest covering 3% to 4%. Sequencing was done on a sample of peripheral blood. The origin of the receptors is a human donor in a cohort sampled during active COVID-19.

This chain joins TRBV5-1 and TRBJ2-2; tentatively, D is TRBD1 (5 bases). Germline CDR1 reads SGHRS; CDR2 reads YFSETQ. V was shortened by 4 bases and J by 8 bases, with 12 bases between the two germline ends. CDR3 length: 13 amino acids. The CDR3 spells CASSARVPGELFF. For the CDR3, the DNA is TGCGCCAGCAGCGCCAGGGTGCCGGGGGAGCTGTTTTTT. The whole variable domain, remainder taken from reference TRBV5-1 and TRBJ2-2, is KAGVTQTPRYLIKTRGQQVTLSCSPISGHRSVSWYQQTPGQGLQFLFEYFSETQRNKGNFPGRFSGRQFSNSRSEMNVSTLELGDSALYLCASSARVPGELFFGEGSRLTVL.

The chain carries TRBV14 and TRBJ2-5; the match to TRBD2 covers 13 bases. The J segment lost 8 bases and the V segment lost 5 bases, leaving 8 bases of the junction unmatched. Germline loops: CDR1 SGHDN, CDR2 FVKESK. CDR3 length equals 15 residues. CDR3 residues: CASSYGLAGVETQYF. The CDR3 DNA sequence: TGTGCCAGCAGCTACGGACTAGCGGGAGTAGAAACCCAGTACTTC. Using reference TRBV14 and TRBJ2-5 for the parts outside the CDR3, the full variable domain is EAGVTQFPSHSVIEKGQTVTLRCDPISGHDNLYWYRRVMGKEIKFLLHFVKESKQDESGMPNNRFLAERTGGTYSTLKVQPAELEDSGVYFCASSYGLAGVETQYFGPGTRLLVL.

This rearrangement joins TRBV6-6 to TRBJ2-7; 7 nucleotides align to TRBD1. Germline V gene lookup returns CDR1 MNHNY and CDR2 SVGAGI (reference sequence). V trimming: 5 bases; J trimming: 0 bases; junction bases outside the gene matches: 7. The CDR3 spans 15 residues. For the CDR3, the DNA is TGTGCCAGCAGTGTAGGACAGGCTGTCTCCTACGAGCAGTACTTC. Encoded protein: CASSVGQAVSYEQYF.

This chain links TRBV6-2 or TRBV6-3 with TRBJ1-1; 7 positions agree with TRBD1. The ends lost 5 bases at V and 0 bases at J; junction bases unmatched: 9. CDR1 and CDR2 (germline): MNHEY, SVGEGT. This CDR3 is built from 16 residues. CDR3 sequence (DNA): TGTGCCAGCAGTACGACACGACAGGGATTGAACACTGAAGCTTTCTTT. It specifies CASSTTRQGLNTEAFF.

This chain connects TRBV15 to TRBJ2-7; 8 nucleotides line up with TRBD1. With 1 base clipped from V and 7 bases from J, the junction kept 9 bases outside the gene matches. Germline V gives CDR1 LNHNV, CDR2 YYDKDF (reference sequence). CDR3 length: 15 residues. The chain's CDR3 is CATSRGVAGGKEQYF. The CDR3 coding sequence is TGTGCCACCAGCAGAGGGGTGGCAGGGGGCAAGGAGCAGTACTTC.

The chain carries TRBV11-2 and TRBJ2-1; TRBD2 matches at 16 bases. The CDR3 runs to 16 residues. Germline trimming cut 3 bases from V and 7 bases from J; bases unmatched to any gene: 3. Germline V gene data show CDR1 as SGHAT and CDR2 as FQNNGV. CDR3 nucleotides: TGTGCCAGCAGCTTGCCGGGACTAGCGGGGGGGAATGAGCAGTTCTTC. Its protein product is CASSLPGLAGGNEQFF.

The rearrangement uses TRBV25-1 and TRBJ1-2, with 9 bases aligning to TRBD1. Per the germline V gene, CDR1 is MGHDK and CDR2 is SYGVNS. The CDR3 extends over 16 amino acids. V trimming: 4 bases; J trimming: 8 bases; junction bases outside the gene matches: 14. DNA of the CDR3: TGTGCCAGCAGTGGTAACCGGGACAGGGTTCATAGAGGCTACACCTTC. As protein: CASSGNRDRVHRGYTF.

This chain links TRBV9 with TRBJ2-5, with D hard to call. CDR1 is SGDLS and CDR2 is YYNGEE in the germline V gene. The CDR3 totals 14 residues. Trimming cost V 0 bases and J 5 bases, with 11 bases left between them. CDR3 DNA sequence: TGTGCCAGCAGCGTAGTTGACTCCCTGGAGACCCAGTACTTC. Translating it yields CASSVVDSLETQYF.

CDR3 amino acids: CASSQDVLATDTQYF. The DNA of the CDR3 is TGCGCCAGCAGCCAAGATGTACTAGCGACAGATACGCAGTATTTT. V usage is TRBV4-3 and J usage is TRBJ2-3, with 7 bases fitting TRBD2. This CDR3 has 15 amino acids. The germline CDR1 and CDR2 sequences are LGHNA and YSLEER. V shed 0 bases and J 3 bases; nucleotides not matched to a gene: 3.

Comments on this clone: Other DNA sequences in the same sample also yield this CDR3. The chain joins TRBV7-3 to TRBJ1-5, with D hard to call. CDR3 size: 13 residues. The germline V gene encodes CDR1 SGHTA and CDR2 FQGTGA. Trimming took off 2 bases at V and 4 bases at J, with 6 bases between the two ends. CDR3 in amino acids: CASSLGRNQPQHF. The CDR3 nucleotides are TGTGCCAGCAGCTTAGGTCGGAATCAGCCCCAGCATTTT.

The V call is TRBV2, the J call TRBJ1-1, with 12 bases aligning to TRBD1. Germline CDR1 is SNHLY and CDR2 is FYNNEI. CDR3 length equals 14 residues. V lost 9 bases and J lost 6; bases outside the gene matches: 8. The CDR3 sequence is CASGWDRGRAEAFF. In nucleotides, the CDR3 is TGTGCCAGTGGATGGGACAGGGGGCGGGCTGAAGCTTTCTTT.

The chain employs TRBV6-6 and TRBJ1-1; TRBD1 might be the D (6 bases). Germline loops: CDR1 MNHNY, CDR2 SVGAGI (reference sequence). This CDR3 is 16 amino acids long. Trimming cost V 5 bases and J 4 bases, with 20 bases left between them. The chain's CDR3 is CASSTGQLSRGTEAFF. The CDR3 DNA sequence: TGTGCCAGCAGTACAGGACAGTTATCTCGGGGCACTGAAGCTTTCTTT.

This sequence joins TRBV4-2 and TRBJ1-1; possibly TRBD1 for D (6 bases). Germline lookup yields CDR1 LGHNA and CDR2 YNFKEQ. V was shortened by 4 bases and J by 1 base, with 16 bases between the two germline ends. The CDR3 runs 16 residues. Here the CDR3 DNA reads TGTGCCAGCAGCCCCCAACAACAGGGTCGGAACACTGAAGCTTTCTTT. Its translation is CASSPQQQGRNTEAFF.

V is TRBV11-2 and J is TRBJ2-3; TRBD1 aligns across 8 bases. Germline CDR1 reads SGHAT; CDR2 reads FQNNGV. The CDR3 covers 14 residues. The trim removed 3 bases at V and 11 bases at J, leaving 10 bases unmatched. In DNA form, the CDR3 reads TGTGCCAGCAGCTTGGCATTGGGGACAGGACTGCAGTATTTT. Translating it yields CASSLALGTGLQYF.

The CDR3 region is CASSPMSSTDTQYF. CDR3 bases: TGTGCCAGCAGCCCTATGTCAAGCACAGATACGCAGTATTTT. The rearrangement links TRBV7-2 to TRBJ2-3; D gene uncertain. Trimming took off 5 bases at V and 0 bases at J, with 9 bases between the two ends. The CDR3 length is 14 residues. From germline, CDR1 is SGHTA and CDR2 FQGNSA. Full variable domain (missing parts from reference TRBV7-2 and TRBJ2-3): GAGVSQSPSNKVTEKGKDVELRCDPISGHTALYWYRQSLGQGLEFLIYFQGNSAPDKSGLPSDRFSAERTGGSVSTLTIQRTQQEDSAVYLCASSPMSSTDTQYFGPGTRLTVL.